Included here is one T cell receptor (beta chain) sequence, with context. TCRdb keeps only in-frame clones here, not all; method: immunoSEQ multiplex PCR. Here the sample spans approximately 1,500,000 clones, 98% being singletons. The entry originates in a study of shared clonotypes between healthy human individuals. Unmatched junction bases numbered 6, after V lost 4 bases and J lost 0 bases. Germline values: CDR1 SGDLS, CDR2 YYNGEE. This CDR3 contains 16 residues. The receptor comes from a man between 25 and 39 years old in good health. The chain links TRBV9 to TRBJ1-3; TRBD1 aligns across 8 bases. Sequencing was done on a sample of naive CD4+ T cells sorted from blood. Documented subset: CD45RA+ positively selected. CDR3: CASSTSGQDSGNTIYF. DNA of the CDR3: TGTGCCAGCAGCACCTCGGGACAGGACTCTGGAAACACCATATATTTT.